This TCR beta chain was profiled in a study of lymphopenia after photon versus proton radiotherapy. CDR1 and CDR2 (germline): LGHNA, YNFKEQ. The V segment lost 0 bases and the J segment 0 bases; nucleotides outside the gene matches: 6. The CDR3 has 18 residues. Study-level points and caveats: Under photons, naive T cells and diversity fell while effector/memory populations rose. After the lymphocyte nadir, photon-treated repertoires showed oligoclonal expansion, especially of CD8+ Temra cells. Post-nadir TCR diversity decline inversely tracked overall survival among those who died.

Only in-frame clones appear in the TCRdb table, and some are missing; sequencing was by immunoSEQ multiplex PCR. The repertoire includes 77,000 or so clones, about four fifths of them detected once, and about 1.3% sits in the top ten. To note about this clone: Antigen specificity is unknown.

The source of this sequence is a man aged 60 to 75 with pancreatic cancer. The sample was peripheral blood, taken from a patient treated with proton-based radiotherapy. The chain has TRBV4-2 and TRBJ2-3; the match to TRBD2 covers 10 bases. The CDR3 DNA reads TGTGCCAGCAGCCAAGAAGGAAGACTAGCGGGTAGCACAGATACGCAGTATTTT. This translates into CASSQEGRLAGSTDTQYF.